The 10 T cell receptor beta chains below all came from one sample that was sequenced in a study of T cells in Graves' hyperthyroidism and ophthalmopathy. Amplified regions were TCR beta CDR3 sequences from RNA transcripts. HTBI primers drove first-round RT-PCR of the TCR CDR3. A single record per CDR3 protein comes from TCRdb applying MiXCR to the multiplex PCR reads. In the table there are about 350,000 distinct CDR3 sequences, 15% to 20% of which are singletons. The specimen was blood. Receptors originate from a woman in her thirties or forties with Graves' ophthalmopathy.

V is TRBV11-1 and J is TRBJ2-5; TRBD2 agrees at 8 bases. The germline gives CDR1 SGHAT, CDR2 FQDESV (reference sequence). The CDR3 covers 17 residues. Trimming removed 5 bases from V and 4 bases from J; junction bases left unmatched: 15. The DNA for the CDR3 is TGTGCCAGCAGCCCTAAAATGGCCTTTCGGGGGGGAGAGACCCAGTACTTC. Encoded protein: CASSPKMAFRGGETQYF.

This clonotype was detected ten times or more. This sequence joins TRBV12-3 or TRBV12-4 and TRBJ1-1; 9 bases are a match to TRBD1. The CDR3 consists of 14 residues. With 7 bases clipped from V and 4 bases from J, the junction kept 7 bases outside the gene matches. The CDR3 sequence is CASKLDRGGTEAFF. CDR3 DNA sequence: TGTGCCAGCAAACTGGACAGGGGAGGCACTGAAGCTTTCTTT.

There are many counts of this clonotype. The rearrangement uses TRBV20-1 and TRBJ2-7, with TRBD2 matching 7 bases. This CDR3 spans 15 amino acids. Germline V gene sequence: CDR1 DFQATT, CDR2 SNEGSKA (reference sequence). V was pared by 5 bases and J by 0 bases, with 10 bases of the junction left unmatched. In DNA form, the CDR3 reads TGCAGTGCTCCCCCCGGCGGGGGTAGCTCCTACGAGCAGTACTTC. Its translation: CSAPPGGGSSYEQYF.

This chain connects TRBV29-1 to TRBJ2-7; TRBD2 aligns across 14 bases. V dropped 6 bases and J dropped 3; count of bases not matched to a gene: 7. Germline V gene data show CDR1 as SQVTM and CDR2 as ANQGSEA. This CDR3 has 15 residues. CDR3 DNA: TGCAGCGTCCTAGGGACTAGCGGGAGCCTCTACGAGCAGTACTTC. Translated, it gives CSVLGTSGSLYEQYF.

This chain joins TRBV27 and TRBJ1-6, with unresolved D. Germline values: CDR1 MNHEY, CDR2 SMNVEV (reference sequence). The CDR3 runs to 15 residues. Trimming shortened V by 5 bases and J by 7 bases, and 15 bases separated the two germline ends. CDR3 residues: CASSPYRTNNSPLHF. The CDR3 region has the DNA TGTGCCAGCAGTCCATACAGAACGAACAATTCACCCCTCCACTTT.

There are many counts of this clonotype. The V gene is TRBV2, the J gene TRBJ1-5; 7 bases match TRBD1. The CDR3 extends over 15 amino acids. J was trimmed by 2 bases and V by 8 bases; bases with no gene match: 9. Germline V gene lookup returns CDR1 SNHLY and CDR2 FYNNEI. CDR3 bases: TGTGCCAGCGAGAGCCGACAGGGTCGCAATCAGCCCCAGCATTTT. It specifies CASESRQGRNQPQHF.

This clonotype appeared many times. The V gene is TRBV6-5, the J gene TRBJ2-7, with a weak D call TRBD2 (5 bases). Trimming removed 6 bases from V and 1 base from J, with 10 bases in between. CDR3 size: 13 residues. Germline lookup yields CDR1 MNHEY and CDR2 SVGAGI. For the CDR3, the DNA is TGTGCCAGCAGGCTGACGGGGTCCTACGAGCAGTACTTC. Translated, it gives CASRLTGSYEQYF.

The sample holds many counts of this clonotype. The chain joins TRBV18 to TRBJ1-1, with 8 bases lining up with TRBD1. With 6 bases clipped from V and 7 bases from J, the junction kept 13 bases outside the gene matches. The germline CDR1 and CDR2 sequences are KGHSH and LQKENI. The length of the CDR3 is 15 residues. DNA for the CDR3: TGTGCCAGCTCGGTGCCGGACAGGGAAGGTGGTGAAGCTTTCTTT. Encoded protein: CASSVPDREGGEAFF.

This clonotype has a count of ten or more. The chain has TRBV5-6 and TRBJ1-1, with D tentatively TRBD1 (6 bases). Trimming shortened V by 0 bases and J by 4 bases, and 10 bases separated the two germline ends. This CDR3 has 14 residues. The germline gives CDR1 SGHDT, CDR2 YYEEEE. CDR3 DNA sequence: TGTGCCAGCAGCTTGGACAGGGTCAGCACTGAAGCTTTCTTT. Translated: CASSLDRVSTEAFF. Filled out from reference TRBV5-6 and TRBJ1-1, the complete variable domain reads DAGVTQSPTHLIKTRGQQVTLRCSPKSGHDTVSWYQQALGQGPQFIFQYYEEEERQRGNFPDRFSGHQFPNYSSELNVNALLLGDSALYLCASSLDRVSTEAFFGQGTRLTVV.

This clonotype occurred many times. The genes are TRBV19 and TRBJ2-7; TRBD1 matches at 12 bases. Trimming removed 3 bases from V and 6 bases from J; junction bases left unmatched: 3. CDR3 size: 14 residues. Germline V gene sequence: CDR1 LNHDA, CDR2 SQIVND (reference sequence). DNA for the CDR3: TGTGCCAGTAGTATCGGGGGACAGGGGGCCGAGCAGTACTTC. Its translation: CASSIGGQGAEQYF.